These T cell receptor beta chains were read from a single sample in a study of T-cell reconstitution after alpha-beta-depleted transplantation in children. TCRdb passed the PCR reads through MiXCR, listing each CDR3 protein once. The table lists about 360,000 distinct CDR3 sequences, 13% of them singletons, with 3.5% to 4.5% in the top ten. The material sequenced was PBMCs, taken from the stem cell graft. The receptors were gathered from a human donor who donated a stem cell graft to a child with Fanconi anemia. Both conserved end residues are part of each CDR3.

V gene	CDR3 protein
TRBV20-1	CSASPPDRNIHNEQFF
TRBV21-1	CAMGHVEGTEQFF
TRBV20-1	CSASGTGQQPQHF
TRBV12-3/TRBV12-4	CASSFPGRAFF
TRBV12-3/TRBV12-4	CASSFQGSYSPLHF
TRBV4-3	CASSQDLGHLSEAFF
TRBV12-3/TRBV12-4	CASSFLNRPENNEQFF
TRBV9	CASSADGSSYNEQFF
TRBV6-2/TRBV6-3	CASRSGTDYGYTF
TRBV18	CASSPTGPSRSSQPQHF
TRBV30	CACNRGLIPRAFF
TRBV28	CASIPSGGLYNEQFF
TRBV21-1	CASSKEGQGSQPQHF
TRBV27	CASGTGVGTEAFF
TRBV5-5	CASSFLGASNTGELFF
TRBV4-2	CASSQLRGNTIYF
TRBV4-1	CASSQVAGENTGELFF
TRBV30	CAWSGGLSTDTQYF
TRBV6-1	CASSGSWTSRGYTF
TRBV7-2	CASSLDPGAGAQYF
TRBV20-1	CSARSDVVVDEQFF
TRBV5-1	CASSLRGGQGAPYEQYF
TRBV7-2	CASSRGQVGNTIYF
TRBV20-1	CSASGSISGTDTDTQYF
TRBV28	CASSSTGGGNFARKLAKNIQYF
TRBV7-2	CASSFSEGNEQFF
TRBV12-3/TRBV12-4	CASSLNSIGTGTNQPQHF
TRBV12-3/TRBV12-4	CASGDREGSGELFF
TRBV28	CASSSTGAGQETQYF
TRBV3-1	CASSQGERGTEAFF
TRBV5-4	CASSSRTSGAGGELFF
TRBV4-1	CASSQEGWADTQYF
TRBV7-9	CASSLEGGMGAFF
TRBV6-5	CASSYSTGTGQETQYF
TRBV5-5	CASSLAPDSYNEQFF
TRBV12-3/TRBV12-4	CASSAGDRPNYGYTF
TRBV27	CASSPPSGGFGDTQYF
TRBV27	CASSRGNTEAFF
TRBV2	CASSATGGGANVLTF
TRBV29-1	CSVALGPDTQYF
TRBV7-9	CASSSVLDFQETQYF
TRBV5-5	CASSSQVQETQYF
TRBV2	CASSSNRAGNTIYF
TRBV12-3/TRBV12-4	CASSSSPGTTGSSYNEQFF
TRBV20-1	CSATTGNNSPLHF
TRBV6-1	CASSTLAGGQGEQFF
TRBV6-2/TRBV6-3	CASSPMPRDSSYEQYF
TRBV11-2	CASSLTRRVESPLHF
TRBV7-2	CASSFTSGYGYTF
TRBV6-1	CASFLSGTEETQYF
TRBV7-9	CASSSHLGNEQFF